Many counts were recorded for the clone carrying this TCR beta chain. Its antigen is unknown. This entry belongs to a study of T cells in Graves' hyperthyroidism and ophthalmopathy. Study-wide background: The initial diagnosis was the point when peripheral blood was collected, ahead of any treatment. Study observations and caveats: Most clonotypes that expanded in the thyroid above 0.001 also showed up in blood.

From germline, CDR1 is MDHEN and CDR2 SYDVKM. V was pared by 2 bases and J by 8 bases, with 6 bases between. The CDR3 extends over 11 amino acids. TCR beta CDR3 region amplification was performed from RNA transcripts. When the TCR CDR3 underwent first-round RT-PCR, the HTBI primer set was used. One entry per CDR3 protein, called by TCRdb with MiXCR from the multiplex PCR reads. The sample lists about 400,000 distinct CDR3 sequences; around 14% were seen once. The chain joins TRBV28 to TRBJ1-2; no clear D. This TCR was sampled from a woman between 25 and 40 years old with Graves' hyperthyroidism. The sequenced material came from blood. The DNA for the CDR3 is TGTGCCAGCAGTTTAGGGTTGGGCTACACCTTC. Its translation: CASSLGLGYTF.